The 32 T cell receptor beta chains below all came from one sample that was sequenced in a study of graft-versus-host responses after intestinal transplantation. Here immunoSEQ multiplex PCR was the method, and the copy in TCRdb shows in-frame clones only, minus some. The sample records 35,000 to 45,000 clones, around 96% being singletons. Their cognate antigens are unknown. The material sequenced was unstimulated CD8+ T cells sorted from spleen or lymph node cells, taken before transplant. The receptors come from a human donor who was the organ donor for an intestinal transplant.

In this sample, this clone turned up once. This sequence joins TRBV6-6 and TRBJ1-2, with D uncertain. Trimming pared 7 bases from V and 4 bases from J, leaving 10 bases between. This CDR3 has 12 amino acids. Germline values: CDR1 MNHNY, CDR2 SVGAGI (reference sequence). This CDR3 is CASTLGPYGYTF. The CDR3 DNA is TGTGCCAGCACCCTGGGCCCCTATGGCTACACCTTC.

This rearrangement joins TRBV6-1 to TRBJ2-3; 9 bases fit TRBD1. Germline values: CDR1 MNHNS, CDR2 SASEGT. Trimming took 2 bases from V and 3 from J; bases not matched to a gene: 9. CDR3 length: 17 residues. The CDR3 spells CASSESPRTGETDTQYF. DNA of the CDR3: TGTGCCAGCAGTGAATCACCTCGGACAGGGGAAACAGATACGCAGTATTTT.

The J gene is TRBJ2-5, the V gene TRBV7-3; no reliable D call. Germline CDR1 SGHTA, CDR2 FQGTGA. V lost 5 bases to trimming and J lost 2 bases, with 3 bases between them. The CDR3 length is 11 residues. CDR3 nucleotide sequence: TGTGCCAGCAGCCCTCAAGAGACCCAGTACTTC. Translating gives CASSPQETQYF.

The genes are TRBV7-9 and TRBJ2-5; 8 bases agree with TRBD1. Germline trimming cut 5 bases from V and 5 bases from J; bases unmatched to any gene: 13. The CDR3 is made up of 16 amino acids. CDR1 is SEHNR and CDR2 is FQNEAQ in the germline V gene (reference sequence). The CDR3 here is CASSKVSGQAGETQYF. CDR3 in DNA: TGTGCCAGCAGCAAGGTCTCGGGACAGGCAGGGGAGACCCAGTACTTC.

The chain employs TRBV13 and TRBJ2-5; the D gene could be TRBD1 or TRBD2 (6 bases each). The CDR3 is 16 residues long. CDR1 and CDR2 (germline): PRHDT, FYEKMQ (reference sequence). The ends were cut back, 3 bases at V and 2 bases at J, with 16 bases in the middle. The CDR3 nucleotides are TGTGCCAGCAGCTTGGGCCCGCGGGACACACAAGAGACCCAGTACTTC. Protein product: CASSLGPRDTQETQYF.

The CDR3 spells CASSEASKGGDGYTF. DNA for the CDR3: TGTGCCAGCAGTGAAGCGTCAAAAGGGGGCGACGGCTACACCTTC. This chain joins TRBV2 and TRBJ1-2; the match to TRBD1 covers 7 bases. Germline assignment: CDR1 SNHLY and CDR2 FYNNEI. The CDR3 extends over 15 amino acids. Unmatched junction bases numbered 9, after V lost 0 bases and J lost 8 bases.

The chain has TRBV7-3 and TRBJ2-1; 9 bases are shared with TRBD1. CDR1 and CDR2 from the germline V gene are SGHTA and FQGTGA. With V trimmed by 3 bases and J by 6 bases, 3 bases remained unmatched. There are 14 residues in the CDR3. CDR3 coding DNA: TGTGCCAGCAGCTTGGGACAGGGTGGCAATGAGCAGTTCTTC. It codes for CASSLGQGGNEQFF.

On this clone: The junction differs from germline at one of its ends, possibly a read error. V gene TRBV6-8 combines with J gene TRBJ1-1; 8 bases fit TRBD1. Looked up from germline, CDR1 is MNHGY and CDR2 is SAAAGT. The CDR3 is 13 residues long. The CDR3 protein is CASSSQGAGGGVF. In DNA, the CDR3 is TGTGCCAGCAGTTCCCAGGGGGCCGGAGGAGGCGTCTTT.

The genes are TRBV2 and TRBJ2-2; tentatively, D is TRBD1 (5 bases). Trimming removed 7 bases from V and 0 bases from J, with 6 bases in between. This CDR3 has 13 amino acids. Germline loops: CDR1 SNHLY, CDR2 FYNNEI. Here the CDR3 DNA reads TGTGCCAGCAAACAGGCGAACACCGGGGAGCTGTTTTTT. This sequence encodes CASKQANTGELFF.

The genes are TRBV11-3 and TRBJ2-1; no clear D gene. Germline CDR1 is SGHNT and CDR2 is YENEEA. V was trimmed by 5 bases and J by 0 bases, leaving 8 bases between them. The CDR3 has 14 residues. CDR3 DNA: TGTGCCAGCAGCCACACCAGCTCCTACAATGAGCAGTTCTTC. Amino acids: CASSHTSSYNEQFF.

This chain links TRBV6-6 with TRBJ2-1, with D tentatively TRBD1 or TRBD2 (5 bases each). CDR3 length equals 16 residues. CDR1 is MNHNY and CDR2 is SVGAGI in the germline V gene (reference sequence). The germline V and J ends were trimmed by 5 bases and 10 bases, with 24 bases remaining between them. The CDR3 protein is CASSPLGPRNSEEQFF. In DNA, the CDR3 is TGTGCCAGCAGTCCGCTGGGACCGCGGAATAGTGAGGAGCAGTTCTTC.

The V gene is TRBV4-1, the J gene TRBJ1-5, with a tentative D call TRBD1 (5 bases). The CDR3 has 14 amino acids. The germline V gene has CDR1 MGHRA and CDR2 YSYEKL. The V end lost 4 bases, the J end lost 2 bases, and 9 bases lay between the germline ends. Here the CDR3 DNA reads TGCGCCAGCAGCCCCCTACAGGGCAATCAGCCCCAGCATTTT. Protein sequence: CASSPLQGNQPQHF.

The rearrangement links TRBV9 to TRBJ1-1; a possible D gene is TRBD1 (5 bases). The CDR3 totals 15 residues. Trimming shortened V by 2 bases and J by 0 bases, and 11 bases separated the two germline ends. Germline loops: CDR1 SGDLS, CDR2 YYNGEE. The CDR3 sequence is CASSVGTVMNTEAFF. The CDR3 bases are TGTGCCAGCAGCGTCGGGACGGTTATGAACACTGAAGCTTTCTTT. Drawing the rest from reference TRBV9 and TRBJ1-1, the complete variable domain is DSGVTQTPKHLITATGQRVTLRCSPRSGDLSVYWYQQSLDQGLQFLIQYYNGEERAKGNILERFSAQQFPDLHSELNLSSLELGDSALYFCASSVGTVMNTEAFFGQGTRLTVV.

This chain uses TRBV4-1 with TRBJ1-2; D is unclear. Trimming pared 0 bases from V and 8 bases from J, leaving 13 bases between. In germline, CDR1 is MGHRA, CDR2 YSYEKL. CDR3 length equals 14 residues. The CDR3 DNA is TGCGCCAGCAGCCAAGATACATGGGGAAGCGGCTACACCTTC. Its protein is CASSQDTWGSGYTF.

The rearrangement joins TRBV7-9 to TRBJ2-7, with D perhaps given as TRBD1 or TRBD2 (5 bases each). V shed 5 bases and J shed 3 bases, with 17 bases lying between them. The CDR3 sequence is 15 residues long. Germline V gives CDR1 SEHNR, CDR2 FQNEAQ (reference sequence). DNA for the CDR3: TGTGCCAGCAGCGGCAGGGACCAAACAAACTACGAGCAGTACTTC. Its protein is CASSGRDQTNYEQYF.

This clone was recorded once. This chain links TRBV5-1 with TRBJ2-7; D ambiguous. V shed 3 bases and J shed 2 bases, with 6 bases lying between them. The germline V gene encodes CDR1 SGHRS and CDR2 YFSETQ. The CDR3 contains 12 residues. CDR3: CASSSDAYEQYF. The CDR3 bases are TGCGCCAGCAGCTCCGACGCCTACGAGCAGTACTTC. The full variable domain, its missing parts supplied by reference TRBV5-1 and TRBJ2-7, is KAGVTQTPRYLIKTRGQQVTLSCSPISGHRSVSWYQQTPGQGLQFLFEYFSETQRNKGNFPGRFSGRQFSNSRSEMNVSTLELGDSALYLCASSSDAYEQYFGPGTRLTVT.

The chain is built from TRBV4-3 and TRBJ2-2; no definite D call. This CDR3 comprises 14 residues. Germline V gives CDR1 LGHNA, CDR2 YSLEER. V lost 4 bases, J lost 3 bases, and 9 bases lay in between. The CDR3 nucleotides read TGCGCCAGCAGCCCCGGTATACACACCGGGGAGCTGTTTTTT. This codes for CASSPGIHTGELFF.

The J gene is TRBJ2-2, the V gene TRBV2, with 13 bases fitting TRBD2. The CDR3 consists of 18 residues. J gave up 0 bases and V 9 bases, and 10 bases lay outside the gene matches. Germline CDR1 SNHLY, CDR2 FYNNEI. CDR3 coding DNA: TGTGCCAGGGAACGGGGACTAGCGGGATACGCGAACACCGGGGAGCTGTTTTTT. It yields the protein CARERGLAGYANTGELFF. Drawing the rest from reference TRBV2 and TRBJ2-2, the complete variable domain is EPEVTQTPSHQVTQMGQEVILRCVPISNHLYFYWYRQILGQKVEFLVSFYNNEISEKSEIFDDQFSVERPDGSNFTLKIRSTKLEDSAMYFCARERGLAGYANTGELFFGEGSRLTVL.

The V gene is TRBV6-5, the J gene TRBJ1-1; D is possibly TRBD1 (6 bases). Trimming cost V 2 bases and J 0 bases, with 10 bases left between them. The CDR3 contains 15 residues. CDR1 and CDR2 from the germline V gene are MNHEY and SVGAGI. The CDR3 DNA sequence: TGTGCCAGCAGTTACGAGGGACACATGAACACTGAAGCTTTCTTT. Translating gives CASSYEGHMNTEAFF.

The genes are TRBV2 and TRBJ2-2; D remains unclear. CDR3 length: 15 residues. The V end was cut by 7 bases, the J end by 4 bases, with 16 bases between. Germline V gene lookup returns CDR1 SNHLY and CDR2 FYNNEI. The CDR3 loop reads CASTSEIQSTGELFF. Written as DNA, the CDR3 is TGTGCCAGCACCTCTGAAATTCAAAGCACCGGGGAGCTGTTTTTT.

This clone is a singleton in its sample. The chain couples TRBV5-4 to TRBJ2-7, with 9 bases that match TRBD1. J was trimmed by 7 bases and V by 0 bases; bases with no gene match: 8. CDR1 is SGHNT, CDR2 YYREEE, per germline (reference sequence). This CDR3 has 15 amino acids. The CDR3 region is CASSLAGQGMEEQYF. CDR3 nucleotide sequence: TGTGCCAGCAGCTTGGCGGGACAGGGAATGGAGGAGCAGTACTTC.

This chain joins TRBV7-8 and TRBJ2-7, with D unclear. The CDR3 extends over 11 amino acids. The germline CDR1 and CDR2 sequences are SGHVS and FQNEAQ. V was pared by 2 bases and J by 2 bases, with 1 base between. The CDR3: CASSLTYEQYF. CDR3 DNA sequence: TGTGCCAGCAGCTTAACCTACGAGCAGTACTTC.

V gene TRBV4-3 combines with J gene TRBJ1-1; no clear D. Trimming removed 3 bases at V and 5 bases at J, with 10 bases between. The length of the CDR3 is 13 residues. The germline CDR1 and CDR2 sequences are LGHNA and YSLEER. The CDR3 here is CASSHGEVTEAFF. The CDR3 DNA sequence: TGCGCCAGCAGCCATGGTGAGGTAACTGAAGCTTTCTTT.

V gene TRBV4-2 combines with J gene TRBJ2-5; the match to TRBD2 covers 12 bases. The ends lost 1 base at V and 5 bases at J; junction bases unmatched: 8. Germline V gene lookup returns CDR1 LGHNA and CDR2 YNFKEQ. The CDR3 runs to 17 residues. In DNA form, the CDR3 reads TGTGCCAGCAGCCAAGGTCCTAGCGGGGGGGCGGAGGAGACCCAGTACTTC. Encoded protein: CASSQGPSGGAEETQYF.

In its sample, this clone was seen once. The rearrangement joins TRBV5-1 to TRBJ2-2, with D possibly TRBD2 on 5 matching bases. V was clipped by 2 bases and J by 4 bases, with 15 bases between them. Looked up from germline, CDR1 is SGHRS and CDR2 is YFSETQ. The CDR3 extends over 16 amino acids. CDR3 nucleotide sequence: TGCGCCAGCAGCTTAAGGAGGTTCCCCTTCACCGGGGAGCTGTTTTTT. Protein sequence: CASSLRRFPFTGELFF. Full variable domain (remainder filled in from reference TRBV5-1 and TRBJ2-2): KAGVTQTPRYLIKTRGQQVTLSCSPISGHRSVSWYQQTPGQGLQFLFEYFSETQRNKGNFPGRFSGRQFSNSRSEMNVSTLELGDSALYLCASSLRRFPFTGELFFGEGSRLTVL.

V and J are TRBV5-1 and TRBJ1-2, with D maybe TRBD1 (6 bases). The V and J ends lost 5 bases and 1 base respectively, with 15 bases between them. The CDR3 sequence is 15 residues long. Looked up from germline, CDR1 is SGHRS and CDR2 is YFSETQ. The CDR3 nucleotides read TGCGCCAGCAGGGGAGGAGGACAGCTTAACTATGGCTACACCTTC. It encodes CASRGGGQLNYGYTF. Full variable domain (missing parts from reference TRBV5-1 and TRBJ1-2): KAGVTQTPRYLIKTRGQQVTLSCSPISGHRSVSWYQQTPGQGLQFLFEYFSETQRNKGNFPGRFSGRQFSNSRSEMNVSTLELGDSALYLCASRGGGQLNYGYTFGSGTRLTVV.

V usage is TRBV5-6 and J usage is TRBJ2-7, with TRBD2 matching 12 bases. The CDR3 loop spans 18 amino acids. The germline gives CDR1 SGHDT, CDR2 YYEEEE. The V gene end was trimmed by 4 bases and the J gene end by 0 bases; junction bases not matched to a gene: 11. The DNA of the CDR3 is TGTGCCAGCAGCCAGAAAGAGGCTAGCGGGGGGGCCTCCTACGAGCAGTACTTC. Translating it yields CASSQKEASGGASYEQYF.

The J gene is TRBJ2-3, the V gene TRBV19; 9 nucleotides agree with TRBD2. Germline V CDR1 and CDR2: LNHDA, SQIVND (reference sequence). V lost 4 bases, J lost 4 bases, and 6 bases stayed unmatched. The CDR3 length is 15 residues. CDR3 amino acids: CASSNSAGGPDTQYF. The CDR3 DNA is TGTGCCAGTAGTAATTCTGCGGGGGGGCCAGATACGCAGTATTTT.

This chain joins TRBV4-2 and TRBJ2-3, with 11 positions matching TRBD2. In germline, CDR1 is LGHNA, CDR2 YNFKEQ. The CDR3 has 14 amino acids. V shed 4 bases, J shed 5 bases, and the junction held 2 bases outside the gene matches. CDR3 in amino acids: CASSPLAGVDTQYF. CDR3 nucleotide sequence: TGTGCCAGCAGCCCACTAGCGGGGGTAGATACGCAGTATTTT.

The chain is built from TRBV7-9 and TRBJ2-2; D not certain. This CDR3 contains 13 residues. V shed 5 bases and J shed 2 bases, with 6 bases lying between them. Germline CDR1 SEHNR, CDR2 FQNEAQ (reference sequence). CDR3 DNA sequence: TGTGCCAGCAGCAAATTAAACACCGGGGAGCTGTTTTTT. Translated: CASSKLNTGELFF.

The chain carries TRBV5-4 and TRBJ1-2, with TRBD1 matching 12 bases. Trimming cost V 2 bases and J 6 bases; bases outside gene matches: 8. CDR1 and CDR2 from the germline V gene are SGHNT and YYREEE (reference sequence). This CDR3 is built from 16 residues. CDR3 bases: TGTGCCAGCAGCTTCGGGACAGGGGGCAGGGTTGATGGCTACACCTTC. Residues: CASSFGTGGRVDGYTF.

This clone was counted a single time. This chain links TRBV7-3 with TRBJ2-3, with D hard to call. The CDR3 spans 15 residues. Trimming removed 1 base at V and 2 bases at J, with 10 bases between. CDR1 and CDR2 from the germline V gene are SGHTA and FQGTGA. The CDR3 sequence: CASSLMGGVTDTQYF. DNA of the CDR3: TGTGCCAGCAGCTTAATGGGTGGGGTCACAGATACGCAGTATTTT.